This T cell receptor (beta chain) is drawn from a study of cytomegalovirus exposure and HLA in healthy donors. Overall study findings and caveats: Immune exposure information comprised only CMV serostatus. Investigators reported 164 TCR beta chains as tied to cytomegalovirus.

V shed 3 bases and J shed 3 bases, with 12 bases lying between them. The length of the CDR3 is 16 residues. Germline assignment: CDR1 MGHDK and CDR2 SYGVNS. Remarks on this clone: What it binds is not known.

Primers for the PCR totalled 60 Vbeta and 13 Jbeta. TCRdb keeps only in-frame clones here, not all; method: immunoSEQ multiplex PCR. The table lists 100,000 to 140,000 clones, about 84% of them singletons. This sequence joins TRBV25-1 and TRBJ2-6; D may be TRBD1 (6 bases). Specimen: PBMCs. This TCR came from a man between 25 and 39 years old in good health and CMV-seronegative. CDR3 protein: CASSDHRVDGANVLTF. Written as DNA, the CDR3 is TGTGCCAGCAGTGACCACAGGGTCGATGGGGCCAACGTCCTGACTTTC.